One sample yielded the 23 T cell receptor beta chains listed below, sequenced in a study of regulatory T cells in long-lasting Graves disease. With iRepertoire HTBI primers and Arm-PCR of CDR3 regions, TCR beta libraries were built. From the multiplex PCR reads, TCRdb called clonotypes with MiXCR, one entry per CDR3 protein. This table holds some 240,000 distinct CDR3 sequences, roughly 19% found once. As to time point: newly diagnosed GD, antithyroid drugs for less than 3 months. TCR sequences were obtained from RNA taken from PBMCs. This sample also appeared in a second study, on T cells in Graves' hyperthyroidism and ophthalmopathy.

This specimen was peripheral blood mononuclear cells (PBMCs), taken at new diagnosis, from a patient treated with antithyroid drugs. The receptors shown here come from a woman aged 25 to 39 with Graves disease.

This clonotype occurred many times. V usage is TRBV28 and J usage is TRBJ1-5; TRBD1 might be the D (5 bases). CDR3 length equals 13 residues. V dropped 6 bases and J dropped 4 bases, with 10 bases sitting between them. Germline CDR1 is MDHEN and CDR2 is SYDVKM. The CDR3 DNA reads as TGTGCCAGCAGGGGGCAGAAAAATCAGCCCCAGCATTTT. Translation gives CASRGQKNQPQHF.

This clonotype was recorded many times. The V call is TRBV6-2 or TRBV6-3, the J call TRBJ2-7; D remains unclear. The V end was cut by 3 bases, the J end by 7 bases, with 7 bases between. This CDR3 contains 11 residues. Germline V CDR1 and CDR2: MNHEY, SVGEGT. The CDR3 sequence: CASSYNVEQYF. As DNA, the CDR3 is TGTGCCAGCAGTTATAATGTGGAGCAGTACTTC.

A note on this clonotype: It differs at one base from a far larger clone, so likely a read error. The chain has TRBV28 and TRBJ2-1; 10 bases match TRBD2. CDR3 length equals 16 residues. CDR1 is MDHEN and CDR2 is SYDVKM in the germline V gene. The CDR3, as DNA: TGTGCCAGCAGTCGCAGCGGGGGGGCTAGCACAGATACGCAGTGTTTT. Its translation: CASSRSGGASTDTQCF.

As to this clonotype: A clone one base away is much larger, so this may be a read error. This rearrangement joins TRBV27 to TRBJ2-1; D assignment may be TRBD1 or TRBD2 (6 bases each). From germline, CDR1 is MNHEY and CDR2 SMNVEV (reference sequence). This CDR3 region has 13 residues. V was trimmed by 5 bases and J by 5 bases, leaving 10 bases between them. The CDR3 loop is CASSEGGNNEQFF. The CDR3 DNA sequence: TGTGCCAGCAGTGAGGGGGGAAACAATGAGCAGTTCTTC.

There are many counts of this clonotype. This chain connects TRBV10-3 to TRBJ2-7, with 15 nucleotides matching TRBD2. The CDR3 sequence is 17 residues long. Germline V gene data show CDR1 as ENHRY and CDR2 as SYGVKD. V gave up 11 bases and J gave up 7 bases; unmatched junction bases: 18. The CDR3 DNA follows: TGTGCCTCAACTGGACTAGCGGGAGGGCCGGTACTGCAAGAGCAGTACTTC. Amino acid sequence: CASTGLAGGPVLQEQYF.

This clonotype appeared many times. Mismatch with germline at one junction end may stem from a read error. The chain couples TRBV7-2 to TRBJ2-5; 11 nucleotides line up with TRBD2. Germline V gene data show CDR1 as SGHTA and CDR2 as FQGNSA. The CDR3 covers 15 residues. The CDR3: CASSLAGLAGGPMHF. DNA for the CDR3: TGTGCCAGCAGCTTAGCTGGGCTAGCGGGGGGCCCCATGCACTTC.

Only one count was recorded for this clonotype. A single base separates this from a much larger clone, so it may be a read error. The chain uses TRBV9 and TRBJ2-3; 12 bases fit TRBD2. The CDR3 runs to 14 residues. Per germline, CDR1 SGDLS and CDR2 YYNGEE. Written as DNA, the CDR3 is TGTGCCAGCAGCCCTAGCGGGAGGGCAGATAAGCAGTATTTT. It yields the protein CASSPSGRADKQYF.

This clonotype was found many times. The chain is built from TRBV3-1 and TRBJ1-1, with D hard to call. V lost 0 bases, J lost 7 bases, and 12 bases lay in between. CDR1 and CDR2 from the germline V gene are LGHDT and YNNKEL (reference sequence). The CDR3 covers 14 residues. The CDR3 coding sequence is TGTGCCAGCAGCCAAGAGATCGGACCCTTTGAAGCTTTCTTT. It codes for CASSQEIGPFEAFF.

A remark on this clonotype: Without the conserved terminal phenylalanine or tryptophan, this CDR3 likely stems from a read error. The CDR3 DNA reads as TGTGCCAGCAGTCTCGGGACTAGAGAGTCGCCTGTGGGGGAGCAGTACCTC. This sequence encodes CASSLGTRESPVGEQYL. The V call is TRBV12-3 or TRBV12-4, the J call TRBJ2-7, with 8 bases identical to TRBD2. With V trimmed by 5 bases and J by 7 bases, 19 bases remained unmatched. This CDR3 has 17 residues.

The chain employs TRBV12-3 or TRBV12-4 and TRBJ2-1; 9 nucleotides line up with TRBD2. V dropped 8 bases and J dropped 5; count of bases not matched to a gene: 7. The CDR3 covers 14 residues. This chain's CDR3 is CASSSGGSHNEQFF. The DNA for the CDR3 is TGTGCCAGCTCGAGCGGGGGGTCTCACAATGAGCAGTTCTTC.

This clonotype was seen at least ten times. The CDR3 sequence: CASSFSGTLYEQFF. The CDR3 DNA is TGTGCCAGCAGTTTCTCCGGGACACTATATGAGCAGTTCTTC. The chain recombines TRBV28 with TRBJ2-1; TRBD1 is a possible D gene (6 bases). V lost 3 bases and J lost 8, with 14 bases in between. The CDR3 totals 14 residues. The germline V gene has CDR1 MDHEN and CDR2 SYDVKM.

This clonotype was observed many times. The gene calls are TRBV30 and TRBJ2-7; D is uncertain. CDR3 size: 16 residues. The V end lost 3 bases, the J end lost 1 base, and 19 bases lay between the germline ends. The germline V gene encodes CDR1 GTSNPN and CDR2 SVGIG (reference sequence). CDR3 residues: CAWRVPRNGLSYEQYF. The DNA of the CDR3 is TGTGCCTGGAGGGTACCCCGTAACGGTCTTTCCTACGAGCAGTACTTC.

This clonotype has only a few counts. The chain joins TRBV7-3 to TRBJ2-3; D unclear. This CDR3 contains 16 residues. Germline CDR1 reads SGHTA; CDR2 reads FQGTGA. V gave up 5 bases and J gave up 1 base, with 16 bases separating them. The DNA of the CDR3 is TGTGCCAGCAGCCTATCGGGCCGGTGGGGCACAGATACGCAGTATTTT. This encodes CASSLSGRWGTDTQYF.

The chain links TRBV12-3 or TRBV12-4 to TRBJ2-7, with 9 bases that match TRBD1. J gave up 4 bases and V 4 bases, and 5 bases lay outside the gene matches. This CDR3 is 14 amino acids long. The CDR3 DNA reads as TGTGCCAGCAGTTCGGGGGACAGGGTATACGAGCAGTACTTC. Its protein product is CASSSGDRVYEQYF.

The V and J genes are TRBV25-1 and TRBJ1-4, with D perhaps matching TRBD1 (6 bases). The V gene's germline CDR1 is MGHDK and CDR2 SYGVNS. V lost 7 bases to trimming and J lost 7 bases, with 16 bases between them. The CDR3 loop spans 14 amino acids. The CDR3 DNA sequence: TGTGCCAGCATGGGGAAGGGGGTAAGTGAAAAACTGTTTTTT. Translating gives CASMGKGVSEKLFF.

Details on this clonotype: A much larger clone lies a single base off, so this may be a read error. The conserved closing phenylalanine or tryptophan is absent in this CDR3, likely reflecting a read error. The V call is TRBV5-1, the J call TRBJ2-3, with D possibly TRBD2 on 6 matching bases. Germline loops: CDR1 SGHRS, CDR2 YFSETQ. The V end lost 2 bases, the J end lost 0 bases, and 10 bases lay between the germline ends. This CDR3 is 15 amino acids long. CDR3 DNA sequence: TGCGCCAGCAGCTTTTCTGGGGGGAGCACAGATACGCAGTATTGT. This sequence encodes CASSFSGGSTDTQYC.

At least ten counts were recorded for this clonotype. The CDR3 nucleotides read TGTGCCAGCAGTTTAGCGGGGGGCCCCACAGATACGCAGTATTTT. Translation: CASSLAGGPTDTQYF. This chain connects TRBV12-3 or TRBV12-4 to TRBJ2-3; D is tentatively TRBD1 or TRBD2 (6 bases each). V lost 0 bases, J lost 2 bases, and 9 bases lay in between. This CDR3 has 15 residues.

This clonotype was detected a few times. In nucleotides, the CDR3 is TGTGCCAGCAGCCCCAGGATCGGAAATGAGCAGTTCTTC. Its translation: CASSPRIGNEQFF. V usage is TRBV5-5 and J usage is TRBJ2-1; D remains unclear. Germline V gene lookup returns CDR1 SGHKS and CDR2 YYEKEE (reference sequence). With 4 bases removed from V and 7 bases from J, the gap between germline ends came to 12 bases. There are 13 residues in the CDR3.

The chain carries TRBV18 and TRBJ2-2; 8 bases map to TRBD1. The germline CDR1 and CDR2 sequences are KGHSH and LQKENI. V shed 5 bases and J 3 bases; nucleotides not matched to a gene: 8. This CDR3 is 16 amino acids long. CDR3 coding DNA: TGTGCCAGCTCAACGGACAGGGCGTCGGACACCGGGGAGCTGTTTTTT. It is translated as CASSTDRASDTGELFF.

At least ten counts were recorded for this clonotype. The chain joins TRBV20-1 to TRBJ2-5; TRBD2 aligns across 8 bases. The CDR3 is 14 amino acids. The germline V gene has CDR1 DFQATT and CDR2 SNEGSKA (reference sequence). V was clipped by 2 bases and J by 3 bases; unmatched bases: 5. The CDR3 sequence: CSARLAGGKETQYF. CDR3 coding DNA: TGCAGTGCTAGACTAGCGGGTGGCAAAGAGACCCAGTACTTC.

This clonotype has ten or more counts. The chain joins TRBV6-2 or TRBV6-3 to TRBJ1-1; D uncertain. Germline V CDR1 and CDR2: MNHEY, SVGEGT. V was cut by 2 bases and J by 4 bases, with 11 bases left in between. The CDR3 extends over 14 amino acids. The CDR3 sequence: CASSYRAAGTEAFF. In DNA, the CDR3 is TGTGCCAGCAGTTACAGGGCAGCGGGCACTGAAGCTTTCTTT.

V and J are TRBV28 and TRBJ2-7, with D perhaps matching TRBD1 or TRBD2 (5 bases each). The CDR3 totals 15 residues. The V end lost 6 bases, the J end lost 6 bases, and 21 bases lay between the germline ends. The germline CDR1 and CDR2 sequences are MDHEN and SYDVKM. The CDR3 nucleotides are TGTGCCAGCAGGACTGACCGTACTGGGACGTCCGAGCAGTACTTC. The encoded protein is CASRTDRTGTSEQYF.

V and J are TRBV28 and TRBJ2-7; no definite D call. V gave up 6 bases and J gave up 1 base, with 19 bases separating them. CDR1 and CDR2 (germline): MDHEN, SYDVKM. The CDR3 sequence is 16 residues long. The CDR3 coding sequence is TGTGCCAGCAGCTGGATGGGCGGCACCCGTTCCTACGAGCAGTACTTC. This gives the protein CASSWMGGTRSYEQYF.